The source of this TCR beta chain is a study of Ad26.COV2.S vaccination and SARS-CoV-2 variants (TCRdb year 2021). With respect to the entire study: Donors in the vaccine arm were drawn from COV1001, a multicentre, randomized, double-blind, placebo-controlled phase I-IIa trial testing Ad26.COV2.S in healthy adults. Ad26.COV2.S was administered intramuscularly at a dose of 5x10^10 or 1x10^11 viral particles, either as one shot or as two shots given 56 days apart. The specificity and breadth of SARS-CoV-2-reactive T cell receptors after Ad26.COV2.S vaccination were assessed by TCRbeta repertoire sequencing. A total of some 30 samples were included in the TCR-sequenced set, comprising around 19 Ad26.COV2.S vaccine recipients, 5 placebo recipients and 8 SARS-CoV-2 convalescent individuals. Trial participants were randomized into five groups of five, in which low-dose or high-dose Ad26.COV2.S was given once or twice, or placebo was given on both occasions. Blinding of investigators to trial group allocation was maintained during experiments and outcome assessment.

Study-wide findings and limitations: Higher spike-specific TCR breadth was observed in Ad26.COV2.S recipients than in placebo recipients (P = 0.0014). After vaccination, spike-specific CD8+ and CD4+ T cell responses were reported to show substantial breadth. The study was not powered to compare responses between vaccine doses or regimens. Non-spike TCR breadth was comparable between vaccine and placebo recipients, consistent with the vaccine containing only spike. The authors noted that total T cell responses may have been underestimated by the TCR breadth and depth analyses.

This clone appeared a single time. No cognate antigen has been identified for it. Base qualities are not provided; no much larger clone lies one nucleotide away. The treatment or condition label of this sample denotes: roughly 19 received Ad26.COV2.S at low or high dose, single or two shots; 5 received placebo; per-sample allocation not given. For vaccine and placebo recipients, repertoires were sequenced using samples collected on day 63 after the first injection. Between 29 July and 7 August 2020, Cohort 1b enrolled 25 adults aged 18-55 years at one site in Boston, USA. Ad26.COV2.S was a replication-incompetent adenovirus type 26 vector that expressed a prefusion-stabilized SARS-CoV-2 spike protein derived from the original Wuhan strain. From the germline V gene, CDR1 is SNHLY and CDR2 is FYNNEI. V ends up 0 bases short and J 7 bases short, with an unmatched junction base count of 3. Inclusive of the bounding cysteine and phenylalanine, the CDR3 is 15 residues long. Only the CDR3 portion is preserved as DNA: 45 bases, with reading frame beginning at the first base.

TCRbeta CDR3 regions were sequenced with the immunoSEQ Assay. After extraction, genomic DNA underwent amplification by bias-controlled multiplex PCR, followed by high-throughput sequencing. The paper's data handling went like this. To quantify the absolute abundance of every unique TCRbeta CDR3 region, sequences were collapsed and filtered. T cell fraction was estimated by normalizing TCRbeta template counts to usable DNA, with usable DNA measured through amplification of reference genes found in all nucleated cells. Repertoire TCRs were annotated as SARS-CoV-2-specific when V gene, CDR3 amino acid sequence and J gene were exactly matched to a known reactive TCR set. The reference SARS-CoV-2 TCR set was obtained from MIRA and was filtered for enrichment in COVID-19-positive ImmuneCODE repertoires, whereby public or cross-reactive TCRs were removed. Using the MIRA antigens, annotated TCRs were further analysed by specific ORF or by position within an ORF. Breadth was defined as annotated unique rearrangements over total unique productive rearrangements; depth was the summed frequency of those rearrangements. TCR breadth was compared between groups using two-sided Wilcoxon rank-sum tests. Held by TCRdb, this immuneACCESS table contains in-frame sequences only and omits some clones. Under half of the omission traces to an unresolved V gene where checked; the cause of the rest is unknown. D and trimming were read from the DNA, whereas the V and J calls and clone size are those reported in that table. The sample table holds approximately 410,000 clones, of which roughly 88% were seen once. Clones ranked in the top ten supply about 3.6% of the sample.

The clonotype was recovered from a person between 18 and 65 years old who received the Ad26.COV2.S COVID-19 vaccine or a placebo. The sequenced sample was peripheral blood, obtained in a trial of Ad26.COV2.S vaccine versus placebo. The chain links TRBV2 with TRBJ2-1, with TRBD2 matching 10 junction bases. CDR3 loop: CASSEASGGANEQFF. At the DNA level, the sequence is TGTGCCAGCAGTGAAGCCAGCGGGGGGGCGAATGAGCAGTTCTTC.